Presented here are 20 T cell receptor beta chains from one specimen sequenced in a study of cytotoxic CD8 clonotypes in ibrutinib-treated CLL. Generated by immunoSEQ multiplex PCR, the TCRdb table keeps only in-frame clones and is missing some. The sample lists some 46,000 clones; roughly 76% were seen once. This specimen consisted of PBMCs, obtained after 12 months of ibrutinib treatment. Receptor source: a human donor with chronic lymphocytic leukemia.

A remark on this clone: A read error may account for a junction end that differs from germline. The chain combines TRBV7-7 with TRBJ2-5, with D perhaps TRBD2 (6 bases). Germline-derived CDR1 and CDR2 are SSHAT and FNYEAQ (reference sequence). This CDR3 comprises 15 residues. This CDR3 is CASSLGESGLRGMYF. CDR3 DNA: TGTGCTAGCAGCTTAGGGGAAAGTGGATTGCGGGGCATGTACTTC.

The chain has TRBV28 and TRBJ2-5; D might be TRBD2 (5 bases). Trimming took off 5 bases at V and 5 bases at J, with 18 bases between the two ends. Looked up from germline, CDR1 is MDHEN and CDR2 is SYDVKM. The CDR3 runs 15 residues. The CDR3 protein is CASSSPGFRWETQYF. The CDR3 nucleotides are TGTGCCAGCAGTAGCCCGGGGTTCAGGTGGGAGACCCAGTACTTC.

This chain uses TRBV2 with TRBJ2-3; TRBD1 might be the D (6 bases). CDR3 length equals 15 residues. V gave up 0 bases and J gave up 5 bases, with 12 bases separating them. Per the germline V gene, CDR1 is SNHLY and CDR2 is FYNNEI. The DNA of the CDR3 is TGTGCCAGCAGTGAAGCAACCCCAGGGGAAGATACGCAGTATTTT. Its translation: CASSEATPGEDTQYF.

V usage is TRBV28 and J usage is TRBJ1-1, with D perhaps TRBD1 (5 bases). This CDR3 comprises 13 residues. Germline CDR1 MDHEN, CDR2 SYDVKM. V gave up 9 bases and J gave up 0 bases, with 11 bases separating them. CDR3 sequence (DNA): TGTGCCAGTACCCTAGGGGTGAACACTGAAGCTTTCTTT. It specifies CASTLGVNTEAFF.

The chain employs TRBV6-1 and TRBJ2-7; D is ambiguous. The CDR3 is made up of 15 amino acids. The germline V gene has CDR1 MNHNS and CDR2 SASEGT. V was cut by 6 bases and J by 5 bases, with 20 bases left in between. This chain's CDR3 is CASSENLVSRNEQYF. The CDR3 DNA sequence: TGTGCCAGCAGCGAAAACCTGGTTAGCCGGAACGAGCAGTACTTC.

A single count supports this clone. V usage is TRBV9 and J usage is TRBJ1-4; D unresolved. The germline V gene has CDR1 SGDLS and CDR2 YYNGEE. The V end lost 4 bases, the J end lost 4 bases, and 5 bases lay between the germline ends. This CDR3 is 12 amino acids long. In DNA form, the CDR3 reads TGTGCCAGCAGCCCAAATAATGAAAAACTGTTTTTT. Its protein product is CASSPNNEKLFF. Full variable domain (rest looked up from reference TRBV9 and TRBJ1-4): DSGVTQTPKHLITATGQRVTLRCSPRSGDLSVYWYQQSLDQGLQFLIQYYNGEERAKGNILERFSAQQFPDLHSELNLSSLELGDSALYFCASSPNNEKLFFGSGTQLSVL.

This clone was found once. The V gene is TRBV18, the J gene TRBJ1-4, with D hard to call. The CDR3 is 14 residues long. Germline CDR1 and CDR2: KGHSH and LQKENI. The V end lost 0 bases, the J end lost 5 bases, and 7 bases lay between the germline ends. CDR3 sequence (DNA): TGTGCCAGCTCACCACCCTACAGCAATGAAAAACTGTTTTTT. Translation gives CASSPPYSNEKLFF.

This clone is a singleton in its sample. The chain links TRBV6-1 to TRBJ1-4; no definite D call. Trimming cost V 6 bases and J 8 bases, with 19 bases left between them. CDR3 length: 15 amino acids. Germline V gene sequence: CDR1 MNHNS, CDR2 SASEGT. CDR3 protein: CASRSTGVLGEKLFF. The DNA for the CDR3 is TGTGCCAGCAGGAGTACCGGGGTCCTGGGGGAAAAACTGTTTTTT.

This chain connects TRBV7-6 to TRBJ2-1, with D possibly being TRBD1 or TRBD2 (5 bases each). The ends were cut back, 1 base at V and 5 bases at J, with 18 bases in the middle. CDR1 and CDR2 from the germline V gene are SGHVS and FNYEAQ. This CDR3 is 17 amino acids long. As DNA, the CDR3 is TGTGCCAGCAGCTTAGGTCTAAGGGGAGCCCTCCACAATGAGCAGTTCTTC. This translates into CASSLGLRGALHNEQFF.

This clone was counted once. This chain links TRBV6-6 with TRBJ1-1; D ambiguous. V was trimmed by 2 bases and J by 5 bases, leaving 12 bases between them. The CDR3 loop spans 14 amino acids. Per germline, CDR1 MNHNY and CDR2 SVGAGI (reference sequence). CDR3 nucleotides: TGTGCCAGCAGTTACGCGGGATTAGGAACTGAAGCTTTCTTT. It encodes CASSYAGLGTEAFF.

This chain links TRBV5-6 with TRBJ2-3, with D perhaps TRBD1 (5 bases). The CDR3 extends over 18 amino acids. The germline V and J ends were trimmed by 0 bases and 6 bases, with 23 bases remaining between them. Germline V CDR1 and CDR2: SGHDT, YYEEEE. CDR3 sequence (DNA): TGTGCCAGCAGCTTGGGGCTTCAGGGAATCCGCCCCGTCGATACGCAGTATTTT. Translating it yields CASSLGLQGIRPVDTQYF.

The V and J genes are TRBV7-9 and TRBJ2-3, with 9 bases fitting TRBD1. Germline CDR1 and CDR2: SEHNR and FQNEAQ (reference sequence). J was trimmed by 3 bases and V by 4 bases; bases with no gene match: 8. The CDR3 is made up of 16 amino acids. In DNA form, the CDR3 reads TGTGCCAGCAGCTCGCGTTCAGGGACAGGGACAGATACGCAGTATTTT. It yields the protein CASSSRSGTGTDTQYF. The full variable domain, completed using reference TRBV7-9 and TRBJ2-3, is DTGVSQNPRHKITKRGQNVTFRCDPISEHNRLYWYRQTLGQGPEFLTYFQNEAQLEKSRLLSDRFSAERPKGSFSTLEIQRTEQGDSAMYLCASSSRSGTGTDTQYFGPGTRLTVL.

The V call is TRBV18, the J call TRBJ1-2; no reliable D call. V was cut by 3 bases and J by 8 bases, with 19 bases left in between. Germline V gene lookup returns CDR1 KGHSH and CDR2 LQKENI. The CDR3 has 15 amino acids. CDR3 bases: TGTGCCAGCTCACCCCCTCCGAATGTCGAAACGGGCTACACCTTC. Translated, it gives CASSPPPNVETGYTF.

The chain uses TRBV30 and TRBJ2-7; 7 positions agree with TRBD1. Losses at the gene ends were 1 base for V and 0 bases for J; bases not matched to a gene: 3. The CDR3 consists of 14 residues. Germline V gene sequence: CDR1 GTSNPN, CDR2 SVGIG (reference sequence). In DNA form, the CDR3 reads TGTGCCTGGAGTGGGACAGGTCTCTCCTACGAGCAGTACTTC. This encodes CAWSGTGLSYEQYF.

The rearrangement links TRBV28 to TRBJ2-1, with 13 bases lining up with TRBD2. Germline V gene data show CDR1 as MDHEN and CDR2 as SYDVKM. This CDR3 has 19 residues. V was clipped by 5 bases and J by 0 bases; unmatched bases: 10. CDR3 sequence reads: CASSARLAGGPSSYNEQFF. The DNA of the CDR3 is TGTGCCAGCAGTGCACGACTAGCGGGGGGCCCTAGCTCCTACAATGAGCAGTTCTTC.

The rearrangement links TRBV5-1 to TRBJ1-3; D perhaps matches TRBD1 (5 bases). Germline V gives CDR1 SGHRS, CDR2 YFSETQ. The CDR3 loop spans 17 amino acids. Trimming took off 0 bases at V and 0 bases at J, with 13 bases between the two ends. The CDR3: CASSLEGTLHSGNTIYF. In nucleotides, the CDR3 is TGCGCCAGCAGCTTGGAGGGGACCCTTCACTCTGGAAACACCATATATTTT.

This clone occurred a few times. The chain employs TRBV9 and TRBJ1-2; D gene ambiguous. The CDR3 consists of 15 residues. Looked up from germline, CDR1 is SGDLS and CDR2 is YYNGEE. Trimming removed 0 bases from V and 4 bases from J, with 13 bases in between. The CDR3 spells CASSVALALGYGYTF. The CDR3 DNA follows: TGTGCCAGCAGCGTAGCCCTAGCCCTAGGCTATGGCTACACCTTC.

This sequence joins TRBV13 and TRBJ2-5; 11 bases line up with TRBD1. The V gene end was trimmed by 8 bases and the J gene end by 1 base; junction bases not matched to a gene: 3. Germline V CDR1 and CDR2: PRHDT, FYEKMQ (reference sequence). This CDR3 has 14 residues. In nucleotides, the CDR3 is TGTGCCAGCTTGGACAGGGGGCGCCAAGAGACCCAGTACTTC. Its protein is CASLDRGRQETQYF.

This clone was picked up a small number of times. The chain links TRBV18 to TRBJ1-1; D may be TRBD1 (5 bases). CDR1 KGHSH and CDR2 LQKENI come from the germline V gene. With 5 bases removed from V and 5 bases from J, the gap between germline ends came to 9 bases. The CDR3 has 12 residues. CDR3 protein: CASSSGRTEAFF. The CDR3 nucleotides are TGTGCCAGCTCATCAGGGCGGACTGAAGCTTTCTTT.

This rearrangement joins TRBV11-2 to TRBJ2-5; D remains ambiguous. The CDR3 covers 13 residues. V lost 2 bases and J 1 base, leaving 5 bases between the germline ends. Germline V gene sequence: CDR1 SGHAT, CDR2 FQNNGV. The CDR3 region has the DNA TGTGCCAGCAGCTTATGGCGCCAAGAGACCCAGTACTTC. This gives the protein CASSLWRQETQYF. The whole variable domain, filled in from reference TRBV11-2 and TRBJ2-5, reads EAGVAQSPRYKIIEKRQSVAFWCNPISGHATLYWYQQILGQGPKLLIQFQNNGVVDDSQLPKDRFSAERLKGVDSTLKIQPAKLEDSAVYLCASSLWRQETQYFGPGTRLLVL.